The 28 T cell receptor beta chains given below trace back to one sample, sequenced in a study of blood T cell repertoires in COVID-19. The repertoire was sequenced with immunoSEQ multiplex PCR; TCRdb's copy has only in-frame clones and lacks some. Here the sample spans about 70,000 clones, 75% to 80% being singletons. Material: peripheral blood. The source of these receptors is a woman aged 60-75 years with acute or convalescent COVID-19.

The chain links TRBV27 to TRBJ1-2; no definite D call. Germline CDR1 reads MNHEY; CDR2 reads SMNVEV (reference sequence). The V end was cut by 5 bases, the J end by 4 bases, with 20 bases between. This CDR3 comprises 16 residues. The CDR3 loop is CASSQFPTGEPYGYTF. In nucleotides, the CDR3 is TGTGCCAGCAGTCAATTTCCTACGGGAGAACCCTATGGCTACACCTTC.

The rearrangement links TRBV6-5 to TRBJ1-1; possibly TRBD1 for D (6 bases). Germline CDR1 is MNHEY and CDR2 is SVGAGI. The CDR3 contains 13 residues. Trimming left V 9 bases short and J 3 bases short, with 14 bases between. This CDR3 is CASQGGFDTEAFF. The CDR3 region has the DNA TGTGCCAGTCAAGGGGGTTTCGACACTGAAGCTTTCTTT.

This clone was picked up a small number of times. This chain links TRBV7-2 with TRBJ2-1; the match to TRBD1 covers 9 bases. Trimming at V came to 2 bases and at J to 2 bases, leaving 1 base not matched to a gene. The germline V gene has CDR1 SGHTA and CDR2 FQGNSA. This CDR3 comprises 15 residues. The CDR3 sequence is CASSLRDRAYNEQFF. DNA of the CDR3: TGTGCCAGCAGCTTAAGGGACAGGGCCTACAATGAGCAGTTCTTC.

The V call is TRBV5-4, the J call TRBJ1-3, with D possibly matching TRBD1 (5 bases). The germline gives CDR1 SGHNT, CDR2 YYREEE (reference sequence). V lost 0 bases and J lost 0, with 7 bases in between. This CDR3 is 15 amino acids long. CDR3 residues: CASSLDRNSGNTIYF. In nucleotides, the CDR3 is TGTGCCAGCAGCTTGGACAGGAACTCTGGAAACACCATATATTTT.

The chain employs TRBV13 and TRBJ2-1; 13 bases align to TRBD2. The trim removed 5 bases at V and 9 bases at J, leaving 4 bases unmatched. CDR3 size: 14 residues. Per the germline V gene, CDR1 is PRHDT and CDR2 is FYEKMQ (reference sequence). The chain's CDR3 is CASSVGLAGAEQFF. For the CDR3, the DNA is TGTGCCAGCAGCGTTGGACTAGCGGGGGCTGAGCAGTTCTTC.

The chain is built from TRBV7-9 and TRBJ2-7, with D perhaps matching TRBD2 (5 bases). The germline V gene has CDR1 SEHNR and CDR2 FQNEAQ (reference sequence). This CDR3 comprises 13 residues. Deletions cut 6 bases from V and 0 bases from J, with 9 bases between. The chain's CDR3 is CASREGSSYEQYF. Written as DNA, the CDR3 is TGTGCCAGCAGAGAGGGTAGCTCCTACGAGCAGTACTTC. Based on the CDR3 plus reference TRBV7-9 and TRBJ2-7, the full variable domain is DTGVSQNPRHKITKRGQNVTFRCDPISEHNRLYWYRQTLGQGPEFLTYFQNEAQLEKSRLLSDRFSAERPKGSFSTLEIQRTEQGDSAMYLCASREGSSYEQYFGPGTRLTVT.

The chain combines TRBV11-3 with TRBJ2-2; 8 nucleotides agree with TRBD1. Germline V gene data show CDR1 as SGHNT and CDR2 as YENEEA. V dropped 5 bases and J dropped 0; count of bases not matched to a gene: 2. The CDR3 extends over 15 amino acids. The CDR3 DNA reads TGTGCCAGCAGCCGGGGACAGGCGAACACCGGGGAGCTGTTTTTT. Amino acids: CASSRGQANTGELFF.

The chain employs TRBV9 and TRBJ1-1, with 8 bases lining up with TRBD1. CDR3 size: 15 residues. After removal of 0 bases from V and 8 bases from J, the junction contained 9 bases not matched to a gene. CDR1 SGDLS and CDR2 YYNGEE come from the germline V gene. CDR3 sequence: CASSVVGTGGAEAFF. CDR3 nucleotides: TGTGCCAGCAGCGTAGTCGGGACAGGAGGAGCCGAAGCTTTCTTT.

V is TRBV6-2 or TRBV6-3 and J is TRBJ1-1, with D possibly being TRBD1 (5 bases). Germline V lookup: CDR1 MNHEY, CDR2 SVGEGT. There are 15 residues in the CDR3. V gave up 2 bases and J gave up 0 bases, with 10 bases separating them. CDR3 amino acids: CASSYGQGLNTEAFF. The DNA for the CDR3 is TGTGCCAGCAGTTACGGGCAGGGCCTGAACACTGAAGCTTTCTTT.

The gene calls are TRBV3-1 (or the pseudogene TRBV3-2) and TRBJ1-4; the D gene is possibly TRBD1 (5 bases). CDR3 length equals 15 residues. The V and J ends lost 1 base and 3 bases respectively, with 9 bases between them. Germline assignment: CDR1 LGHDT and CDR2 YNNKEL (reference sequence). CDR3 sequence reads: CASSQVGGANEKLFF. CDR3 bases: TGTGCCAGCAGCCAAGTGGGGGGGGCTAATGAAAAACTGTTTTTT.

This clone was seen a handful of times. This chain connects TRBV18 to TRBJ1-5, with D perhaps matching TRBD1 (6 bases). This CDR3 is 14 amino acids long. CDR1 and CDR2 (germline): KGHSH, LQKENI. Here the CDR3 reads CAPDRPHSNQPQHF. The CDR3 DNA reads as TGTGCTCCGGACAGACCCCATAGCAATCAGCCCCAGCATTTT.

This rearrangement joins TRBV7-6 to TRBJ1-2; unclear D gene. Trimming pared 5 bases from V and 0 bases from J, leaving 7 bases between. CDR1 is SGHVS, CDR2 FNYEAQ, per germline. The CDR3 runs 13 residues. The CDR3 region has the DNA TGTGCCAGCAGCCACGGGTCTAACTATGGCTACACCTTC. Amino acids: CASSHGSNYGYTF.

This clone has a single count. The chain employs TRBV7-6 and TRBJ1-4, with 9 bases lining up with TRBD1. CDR1 SGHVS and CDR2 FNYEAQ come from the germline V gene. The junction had 13 bases not matched to a gene; V was cut back by 4 bases and J by 7 bases. There are 17 residues in the CDR3. CDR3 loop: CASSSSLGQGSREKLFF. As DNA, the CDR3 is TGTGCCAGCAGCTCGTCCTTGGGACAGGGTTCGCGTGAAAAACTGTTTTTT.

The J gene is TRBJ2-7, the V gene TRBV7-9, with 7 bases lining up with TRBD1. J was trimmed by 4 bases and V by 4 bases; bases with no gene match: 10. The CDR3 is 15 residues long. CDR1 and CDR2 from the germline V gene are SEHNR and FQNEAQ (reference sequence). DNA for the CDR3: TGTGCCAGCAGCTCTCGACAGGGCAGGGGTTACGAGCAGTACTTC. This sequence encodes CASSSRQGRGYEQYF.

The chain combines TRBV5-5 with TRBJ2-1; D uncertain. Between the trimmed V and J ends, which lost 4 bases and 7 bases, there was a span of 9 bases. The CDR3 consists of 12 residues. Germline loops: CDR1 SGHKS, CDR2 YYEKEE (reference sequence). CDR3: CASSALGNEQFF. Written as DNA, the CDR3 is TGTGCCAGCAGCGCTCTCGGGAATGAGCAGTTCTTC. The complete variable domain, with remaining parts taken from reference TRBV5-5 and TRBJ2-1, reads DAGVTQSPTHLIKTRGQQVTLRCSPISGHKSVSWYQQVLGQGPQFIFQYYEKEERGRGNFPDRFSARQFPNYSSELNVNALLLGDSALYLCASSALGNEQFFGPGTRLTVL.

J is TRBJ2-2 and V is TRBV7-3; 8 bases agree with TRBD2. Germline V gives CDR1 SGHTA, CDR2 FQGTGA. This CDR3 has 16 residues. Trimming removed 5 bases from V and 0 bases from J; junction bases left unmatched: 5. The CDR3 region is CASSRSGGSNTGELFF. The CDR3 DNA sequence: TGTGCCAGCAGCCGCAGCGGGGGATCGAACACCGGGGAGCTGTTTTTT.

This sequence joins TRBV4-1 and TRBJ2-7, with D perhaps matching TRBD1 (6 bases). This CDR3 is built from 15 residues. Germline V gene lookup returns CDR1 MGHRA and CDR2 YSYEKL. Trimming cost V 1 base and J 2 bases, with 12 bases left between them. The CDR3 sequence is CASSQGRQGPYEQYF. CDR3 nucleotide sequence: TGCGCCAGCAGCCAAGGGAGGCAGGGGCCCTACGAGCAGTACTTC.

This rearrangement joins TRBV5-6 to TRBJ1-2; TRBD1 is a possible D gene (5 bases). V was trimmed by 5 bases and J by 7 bases, leaving 21 bases between them. CDR1 and CDR2 (germline): SGHDT, YYEEEE. The CDR3 is 15 amino acids. The CDR3 DNA reads as TGTGCCAGCAGTCCGCGGGGCCGACCCTTCGCTGGCTACACCTTC. Residues: CASSPRGRPFAGYTF.

The CDR3: CASSRAETQYF. In DNA, the CDR3 is TGTGCCAGTAGTAGGGCAGAGACCCAGTACTTC. The chain carries TRBV19 and TRBJ2-5; D is uncertain. CDR1 and CDR2 (germline): LNHDA, SQIVND (reference sequence). The CDR3 runs to 11 residues. V dropped 4 bases and J dropped 4 bases, with 4 bases sitting between them.

This clone has a single count. The J gene is TRBJ1-1, the V gene TRBV28; D is unresolved. V was trimmed by 6 bases and J by 5 bases, leaving 7 bases between them. CDR1 is MDHEN, CDR2 SYDVKM, per germline. The CDR3 runs to 11 residues. CDR3 DNA sequence: TGTGCCAGCAGGAGGTGGACTGAAGCTTTCTTT. Protein sequence: CASRRWTEAFF.

The chain carries TRBV11-3 and TRBJ2-1; a weak D match, TRBD2 (6 bases). V lost 5 bases, J lost 0 bases, and 8 bases lay in between. Germline lookup yields CDR1 SGHNT and CDR2 YENEEA. This CDR3 spans 14 amino acids. As DNA, the CDR3 is TGTGCCAGCAGCCCCGGGGGCTCCTACAATGAGCAGTTCTTC. It is translated as CASSPGGSYNEQFF.

V gene TRBV21-1 combines with J gene TRBJ2-2; the D call of TRBD2 is as the table states it, not checked on the DNA. TRBV21-1 is noted as a pseudogene. The CDR3 runs to 16 residues. DNA of the CDR3: TGTGCCAGCAGCATTAGGGGAGGGCCCAACACCGGGGAGCTGTTTTTT. Its translation is CASSIRGGPNTGELFF.

Only one count was recorded for this clone. This chain connects TRBV6-5 to TRBJ2-1; 7 positions match TRBD1. This CDR3 has 11 amino acids. Per the germline V gene, CDR1 is MNHEY and CDR2 is SVGAGI. Unmatched junction bases numbered 5, after V lost 8 bases and J lost 10 bases. CDR3 sequence: CASGVDREQFF. The CDR3 nucleotides are TGTGCCAGCGGCGTGGACAGGGAGCAGTTCTTC.

The chain carries TRBV5-1 and TRBJ2-5, with 8 positions matching TRBD1. V was clipped by 4 bases and J by 2 bases; unmatched bases: 10. Germline CDR1 and CDR2: SGHRS and YFSETQ. The CDR3 has 16 residues. The CDR3 bases are TGCGCCAGCAGCGTCGCCGGGACAGGCCTACAAGAGACCCAGTACTTC. As protein: CASSVAGTGLQETQYF.

The chain couples TRBV7-2 to TRBJ2-2; TRBD2 matches at 7 bases. The CDR3 covers 17 residues. Germline-derived CDR1 and CDR2 are SGHTA and FQGNSA. The ends lost 3 bases at V and 4 bases at J; junction bases unmatched: 11. DNA of the CDR3: TGTGCCAGCAGCTTGATCTTCCGGACGGGAGGCACCGGGGAGCTGTTTTTT. This gives the protein CASSLIFRTGGTGELFF.

V usage is TRBV5-1 and J usage is TRBJ2-3, with D tentatively TRBD2 (6 bases). Trimming cost V 0 bases and J 3 bases, with 14 bases left between them. Germline values: CDR1 SGHRS, CDR2 YFSETQ. CDR3 length equals 16 residues. The DNA for the CDR3 is TGCGCCAGCAGCTTGGGCGCTTGGGGGGTAACAGATACGCAGTATTTT. This encodes CASSLGAWGVTDTQYF. The whole variable domain, filled in from reference TRBV5-1 and TRBJ2-3, reads KAGVTQTPRYLIKTRGQQVTLSCSPISGHRSVSWYQQTPGQGLQFLFEYFSETQRNKGNFPGRFSGRQFSNSRSEMNVSTLELGDSALYLCASSLGAWGVTDTQYFGPGTRLTVL.

The J gene is TRBJ2-5, the V gene TRBV5-4; 8 bases map to TRBD2. The length of the CDR3 is 14 residues. Looked up from germline, CDR1 is SGHNT and CDR2 is YYREEE (reference sequence). V shed 3 bases, J shed 1 base, and the junction held 2 bases outside the gene matches. In DNA form, the CDR3 reads TGTGCCAGCAGCTCGGGGGGGACCCAAGAGACCCAGTACTTC. As protein: CASSSGGTQETQYF.

The chain links TRBV24-1 to TRBJ2-2; TRBD1 is a possible D gene (5 bases). The CDR3 runs 15 residues. Deletions cut 12 bases from V and 2 bases from J, with 18 bases between. Germline V gene lookup returns CDR1 KGHDR and CDR2 SFDVKD. The CDR3: CAAAETGKNTGELFF. The CDR3 bases are TGTGCCGCCGCCGAAACAGGAAAAAACACCGGGGAGCTGTTTTTT.